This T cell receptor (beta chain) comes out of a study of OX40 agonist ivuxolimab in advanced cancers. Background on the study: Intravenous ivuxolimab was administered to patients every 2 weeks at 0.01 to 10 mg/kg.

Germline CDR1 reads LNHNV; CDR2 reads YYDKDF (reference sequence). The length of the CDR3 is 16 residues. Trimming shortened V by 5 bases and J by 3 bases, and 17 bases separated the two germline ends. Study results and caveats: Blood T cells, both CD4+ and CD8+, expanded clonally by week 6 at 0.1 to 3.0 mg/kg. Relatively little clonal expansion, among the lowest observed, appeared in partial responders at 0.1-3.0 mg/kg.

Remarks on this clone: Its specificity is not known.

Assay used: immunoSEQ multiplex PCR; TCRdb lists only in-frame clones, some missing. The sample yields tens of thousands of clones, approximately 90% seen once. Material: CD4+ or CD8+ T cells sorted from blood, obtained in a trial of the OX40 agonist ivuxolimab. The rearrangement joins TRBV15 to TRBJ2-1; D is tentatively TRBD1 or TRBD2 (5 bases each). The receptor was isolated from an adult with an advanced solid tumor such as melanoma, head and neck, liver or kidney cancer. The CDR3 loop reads CATSPNKGRLYNEQFF. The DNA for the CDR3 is TGTGCCACCAGCCCAAATAAGGGACGGCTCTACAATGAGCAGTTCTTC.